Listed below are T cell receptor beta chains from one sample, sequenced in a study of blood T cells in healthy people across ages. TCRdb ran MiXCR on the 5' RACE reads and lists one entry per CDR3 protein. The sample includes approximately 1,000,000 distinct CDR3 sequences, roughly two fifths of them seen just once. The sample consisted of blood. These receptors all stem from a man aged 18 to 30 in good health. Each CDR3 is given with its conserved first and last residue. The order of the fields is D gene, V gene, clone size, J gene, CDR3 DNA, CDR3 protein. A D gene is named only where the DNA matches it firmly. Not all rows give a size; the values are once, few, many and, for expanded clones, a class.

D: NA
V: TRBV7-2
size: once
J: TRBJ2-7
DNA: TGTGCCAGCAGCTTTGATCAAGGCTCCTACGAGCAGTACTTC
CDR3: CASSFDQGSYEQYF

D: TRBD1
V: TRBV27
size: NA
J: TRBJ1-1
DNA: TGTGCCAGCAGTCCCTGGGACAGGGGGGCTGAAGCTTTCTTT
CDR3: CASSPWDRGAEAFF

D: TRBD1
V: TRBV25-1
size: NA
J: TRBJ2-7
DNA: TGTGCCAGCAGTGAAACTGACAGGGAGAATGAGCAGTACTTC
CDR3: CASSETDRENEQYF

D: NA
V: TRBV11-3
size: once
J: TRBJ2-3
DNA: TGTGCCAGCAGCCGGCTGGGGGGCGTAGGAGGAGATACGCAGTATTTT
CDR3: CASSRLGGVGGDTQYF

D: NA
V: TRBV3-1
size: NA
J: TRBJ2-1
DNA: TGTGCCAGCAGCCAACGGGGAATAAATGAGCAGTTCTTC
CDR3: CASSQRGINEQFF

D: NA
V: TRBV5-1
size: few
J: TRBJ2-3
DNA: TGCGCCTCTCGGATAGCGGTTGGCGCAGATACGCAGTATTTT
CDR3: CASRIAVGADTQYF

D: TRBD1
V: TRBV12-3/TRBV12-4
size: NA
J: TRBJ2-3
DNA: TGTGCCAGCACGAGAACAGGGGTCGGCACAGATACGCAGTATTTT
CDR3: CASTRTGVGTDTQYF

D: TRBD1
V: TRBV7-9
size: many
J: TRBJ2-7
DNA: TGTGCCAGCAGCCCCCCGGGACAGGGTTCCTACGAGCAGTACTTC
CDR3: CASSPPGQGSYEQYF

D: NA
V: TRBV5-1
size: NA
J: TRBJ2-2
DNA: TGCGCCAGCAGCTTAGCCCCAGGGTTCGGCGGGGAGCTGTTTTTT
CDR3: CASSLAPGFGGELFF

D: NA
V: TRBV12-3/TRBV12-4
size: few
J: TRBJ1-1
DNA: TGTGCCAGCAGCCCTGGTCCGGACACTGAAGCTTTCTTT
CDR3: CASSPGPDTEAFF

D: NA
V: TRBV20-1
size: NA
J: TRBJ1-1
DNA: TGCAGTGCCAAGGACAGGAACACTGAAGCTTTCTTT
CDR3: CSAKDRNTEAFF

D: NA
V: TRBV27
size: NA
J: TRBJ1-1
DNA: TGTGCCAGCAGTCCCCCGGGGGCTGGTAGAGCTTTCTTT
CDR3: CASSPPGAGRAFF

D: TRBD1
V: TRBV12-3/TRBV12-4
size: NA
J: TRBJ1-5
DNA: TGTGCCAGCAGTAGATTGCCCGGGACAGGGAACCAAATCTTTTATAGCAATCAGCCCCAGCATTTT
CDR3: CASSRLPGTGNQIFYSNQPQHF

D: TRBD1
V: TRBV9
size: NA
J: TRBJ1-4
DNA: TGTGCCAGCAGCGCTCAGGGACAGGCGCCATATCCAACTAATGAAAAACTGTTTTTT
CDR3: CASSAQGQAPYPTNEKLFF

D: NA
V: TRBV3-1
size: NA
J: TRBJ2-3
DNA: TGTGCCAGCAGCCAAGATTCCAGCGTCGGAGATACGCAGTATTTT
CDR3: CASSQDSSVGDTQYF

D: TRBD2
V: TRBV28
size: NA
J: TRBJ2-3
DNA: TGTGCCAGCAGAGTCGGCGGACTAGCGGGCACAGATACGCAGTATTTT
CDR3: CASRVGGLAGTDTQYF

D: NA
V: TRBV10-3
size: NA
J: TRBJ1-2
DNA: TGTGCCATCAGTGAGTCGAACGGGGCAGGCTACACCTTC
CDR3: CAISESNGAGYTF

D: NA
V: TRBV13
size: NA
J: TRBJ2-5
DNA: TGTGCCAGCAGCTTGGGCAGGGGAAAGGAGACCCAGTACTTC
CDR3: CASSLGRGKETQYF

D: NA
V: TRBV7-2
size: NA
J: TRBJ1-1
DNA: TGTGCCAGCAGCCCCGGGACGAGGCGTAGCACTGAAGCTTTCTTT
CDR3: CASSPGTRRSTEAFF

D: NA
V: TRBV14
size: NA
J: TRBJ2-6
DNA: TGTGCCAGCAGCCATAAACCGGGGGCCAACGTCCTGACTTTC
CDR3: CASSHKPGANVLTF